The sequence of this T cell receptor (beta chain) was determined in a study of identical twins. Points from the study as a whole: Insertions were reduced in abundant cord blood beta clonotypes but not in memory repertoires. A partial confounding effect on zero-insertion analyses could come from invariant MAIT and iNKT cells.

The V gene's germline CDR1 is KGHDR and CDR2 SFDVKD. The CDR3 loop spans 17 amino acids. V gave up 2 bases and J gave up 1 base, with 16 bases separating them. It was template switching that added a universal primer site, and there were unique molecular identifiers on the cDNA. TCRdb re-called the 5' RACE reads with MiXCR, one entry per CDR3 protein. Among about 920,000 distinct CDR3 sequences, approximately 13% were seen once, and the ten largest hold around 1.5%. In the case of this clonotype: Its antigen is unknown.

The same sample was also studied in work on yellow fever vaccine responses in identical twins.

The V and J genes are TRBV24-1 and TRBJ2-5, with a possible D match to TRBD2 (6 bases). This TCR was recovered from a young woman in good health. The material sequenced was PBMCs. The CDR3 sequence: CATSDWGDPRSQETQYF. The CDR3 DNA sequence: TGTGCCACCAGTGATTGGGGGGACCCCCGATCCCAAGAGACCCAGTACTTC.